This T cell receptor (beta chain) emerged from a study of blood T cells in healthy people across ages. Trimming took off 3 bases at V and 5 bases at J, with 3 bases between the two ends. CDR1 and CDR2 (germline): KGHSH, LQKENI. This CDR3 spans 11 amino acids. A second roughly 6 to 11 cycle PCR used barcoded and J-beta primers. TCRdb independently ran MiXCR on the 5' RACE reads; one entry per CDR3 protein. The table has over 750,000 distinct CDR3 sequences, 25% seen once. This same sample was also taken into another study, of T cells of mothers and their children.

The chain couples TRBV18 to TRBJ2-3, with D uncertain. This TCR came from a boy younger than 18 in good health. Sequenced material: blood. The CDR3 region is CASSPIDTQYF. The CDR3 coding sequence is TGTGCCAGCTCACCTATAGATACGCAGTATTTT.